This T cell receptor beta chain is from a study of shared clonotypes between healthy human individuals. At the level of the study: Donors had three CD4 naive, three CD4 memory, two CD8 naive and one CD8 memory plate apiece.

About this clone: Its antigen remains unknown.

Sequencing was performed with immunoSEQ multiplex PCR; in TCRdb, only in-frame clones are kept and a portion is missing. This repertoire shows 2 million to 2.5 million clones, more than 80% found once; its top ten account for approximately 0.4%. Study-level points and caveats: It was the non-shared clonotypes that had lower generation probabilities than clonotypes shared by all four donors. The sharing of about 5% of naive CD4 clonotypes was seen across a few donors.

The sequenced sample was naive CD4+ T cells from PBMCs. Subset in this sample: CD45RA+ positively selected. The receptor was isolated from a young man in good health. Some clones in this sample may be carry-over from other donors' samples.

The CDR3 region is CASSLGLAGPTGELFF. In DNA, the CDR3 is TGCGCCAGCAGCTTGGGACTAGCGGGACCCACCGGGGAGCTGTTTTTT. This chain links TRBV5-1 with TRBJ2-2, with 11 bases lining up with TRBD2. The germline gives CDR1 SGHRS, CDR2 YFSETQ. With 0 bases clipped from V and 4 bases from J, the junction kept 2 bases outside the gene matches. This CDR3 contains 16 residues. Filled out from reference TRBV5-1 and TRBJ2-2, the complete variable domain reads KAGVTQTPRYLIKTRGQQVTLSCSPISGHRSVSWYQQTPGQGLQFLFEYFSETQRNKGNFPGRFSGRQFSNSRSEMNVSTLELGDSALYLCASSLGLAGPTGELFFGEGSRLTVL.